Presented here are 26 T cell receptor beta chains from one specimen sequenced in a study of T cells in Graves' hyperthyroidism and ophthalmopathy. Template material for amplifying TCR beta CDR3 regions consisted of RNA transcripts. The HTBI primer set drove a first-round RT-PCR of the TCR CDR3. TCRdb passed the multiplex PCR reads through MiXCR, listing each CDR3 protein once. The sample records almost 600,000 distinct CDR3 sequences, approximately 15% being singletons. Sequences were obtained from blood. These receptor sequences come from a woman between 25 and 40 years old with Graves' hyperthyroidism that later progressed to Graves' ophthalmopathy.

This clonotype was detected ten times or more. This CDR3 reads CASSESAGLVETQYF. In DNA, the CDR3 is TGCGCCAGCAGTGAGTCGGCAGGGTTAGTGGAGACCCAGTACTTC. V is TRBV10-2 and J is TRBJ2-5; D possibly corresponds to TRBD1 (5 bases). Deletions cut 0 bases from V and 5 bases from J, with 13 bases between. The V gene's germline CDR1 is WSHSY and CDR2 SAAADI. CDR3 length: 15 amino acids.

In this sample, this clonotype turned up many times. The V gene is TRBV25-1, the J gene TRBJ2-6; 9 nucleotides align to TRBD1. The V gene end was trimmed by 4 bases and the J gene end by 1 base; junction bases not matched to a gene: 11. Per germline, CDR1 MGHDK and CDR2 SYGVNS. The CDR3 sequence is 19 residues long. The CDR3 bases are TGTGCCAGCAGTGTCTTGGGGGGGACAGGGTTATCTGGGGCCAACGTCCTGACTTTC. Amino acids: CASSVLGGTGLSGANVLTF.

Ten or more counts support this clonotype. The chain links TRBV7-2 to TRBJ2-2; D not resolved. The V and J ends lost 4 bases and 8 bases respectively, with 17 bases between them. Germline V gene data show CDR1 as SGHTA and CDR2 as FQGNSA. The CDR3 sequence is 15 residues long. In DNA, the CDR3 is TGTGCCAGCAGCTCCCTCACCCCCCCGACGGGGGAGCTGTTTTTT. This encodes CASSSLTPPTGELFF. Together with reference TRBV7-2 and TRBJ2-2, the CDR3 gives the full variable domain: GAGVSQSPSNKVTEKGKDVELRCDPISGHTALYWYRQSLGQGLEFLIYFQGNSAPDKSGLPSDRFSAERTGGSVSTLTIQRTQQEDSAVYLCASSSLTPPTGELFFGEGSRLTVL.

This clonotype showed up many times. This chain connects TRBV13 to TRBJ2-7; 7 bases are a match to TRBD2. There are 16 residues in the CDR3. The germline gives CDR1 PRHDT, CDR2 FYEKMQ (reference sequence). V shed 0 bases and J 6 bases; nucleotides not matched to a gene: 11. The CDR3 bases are TGTGCCAGCAGCTTAGGTTCGTTAGGTGGGAGGGGCGAGCAGTACTTC. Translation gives CASSLGSLGGRGEQYF.

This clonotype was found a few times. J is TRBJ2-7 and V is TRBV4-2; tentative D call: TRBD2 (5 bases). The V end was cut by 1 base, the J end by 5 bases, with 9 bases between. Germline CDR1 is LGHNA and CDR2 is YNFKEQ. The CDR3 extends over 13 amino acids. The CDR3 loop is CASSQGGIDEQYF. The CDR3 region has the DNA TGTGCCAGCAGCCAAGGAGGGATTGACGAGCAGTACTTC.

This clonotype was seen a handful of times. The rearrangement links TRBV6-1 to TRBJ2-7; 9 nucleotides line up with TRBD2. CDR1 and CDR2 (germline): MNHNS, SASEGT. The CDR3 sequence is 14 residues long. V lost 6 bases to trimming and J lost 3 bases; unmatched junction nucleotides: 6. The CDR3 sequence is CASSPRTSDYEQYF. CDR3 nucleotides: TGTGCCAGCAGCCCGAGGACTAGCGACTACGAGCAGTACTTC.

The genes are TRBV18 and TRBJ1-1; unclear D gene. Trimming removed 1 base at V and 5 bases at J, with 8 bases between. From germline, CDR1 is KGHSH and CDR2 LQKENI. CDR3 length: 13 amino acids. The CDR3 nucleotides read TGTGCCAGCTCACCACTGGGAGCGACTGAAGCTTTCTTT. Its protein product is CASSPLGATEAFF.

The CDR3 DNA follows: TGTGCCAGCAGTTACCTAGCGGGGCCCCTAGGCGAGCAGTTCTTC. This encodes CASSYLAGPLGEQFF. The chain combines TRBV6-6 with TRBJ2-1; 9 positions match TRBD2. The V gene's germline CDR1 is MNHNY and CDR2 SVGAGI (reference sequence). There are 15 residues in the CDR3. Germline trimming cut 2 bases from V and 10 bases from J; bases unmatched to any gene: 9.

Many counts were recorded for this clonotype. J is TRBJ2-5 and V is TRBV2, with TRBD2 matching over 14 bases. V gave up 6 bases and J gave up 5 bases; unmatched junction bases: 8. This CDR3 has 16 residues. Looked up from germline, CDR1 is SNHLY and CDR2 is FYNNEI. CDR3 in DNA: TGTGCCAGCAGGGGACGGACTAGCGGGAGGTCGGAGACCCAGTACTTC. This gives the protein CASRGRTSGRSETQYF.

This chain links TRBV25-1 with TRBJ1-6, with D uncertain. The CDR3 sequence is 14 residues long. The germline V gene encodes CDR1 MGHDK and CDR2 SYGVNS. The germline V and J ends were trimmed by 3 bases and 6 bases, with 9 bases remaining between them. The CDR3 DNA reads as TGTGCCAGCAGTGACGTCGGTGCTAATTCACCCCTCCACTTT. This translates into CASSDVGANSPLHF.

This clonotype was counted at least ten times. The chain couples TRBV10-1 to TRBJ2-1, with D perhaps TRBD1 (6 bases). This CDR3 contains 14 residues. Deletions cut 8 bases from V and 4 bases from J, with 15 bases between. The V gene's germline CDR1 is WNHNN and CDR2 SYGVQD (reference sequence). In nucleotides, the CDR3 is TGCGCCAGCGGCACGGGACAATCTTACAATGAGCAGTTCTTC. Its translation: CASGTGQSYNEQFF.

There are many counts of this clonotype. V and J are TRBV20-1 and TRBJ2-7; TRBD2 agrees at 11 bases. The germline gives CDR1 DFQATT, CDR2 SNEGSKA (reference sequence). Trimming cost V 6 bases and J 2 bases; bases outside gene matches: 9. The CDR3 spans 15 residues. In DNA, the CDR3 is TGCAGTGCATACGCACTAGCGGGGGTAACCTACGAGCAGTACTTC. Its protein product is CSAYALAGVTYEQYF.

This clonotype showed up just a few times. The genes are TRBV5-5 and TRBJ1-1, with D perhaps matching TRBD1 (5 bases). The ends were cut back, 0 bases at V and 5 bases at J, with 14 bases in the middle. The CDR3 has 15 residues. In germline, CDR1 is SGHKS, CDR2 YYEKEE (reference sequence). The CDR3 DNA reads TGTGCCAGCAGCTTGGGGGTTTGGGGGAGGACTGAAGCTTTCTTT. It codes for CASSLGVWGRTEAFF.

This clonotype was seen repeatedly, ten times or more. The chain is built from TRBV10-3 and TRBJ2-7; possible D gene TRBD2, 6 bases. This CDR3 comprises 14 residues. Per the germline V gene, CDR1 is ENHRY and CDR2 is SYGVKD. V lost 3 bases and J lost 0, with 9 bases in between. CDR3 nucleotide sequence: TGTGCCATCAGTGATAGCGGCGGCTCCTACGAGCAGTACTTC. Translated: CAISDSGGSYEQYF.

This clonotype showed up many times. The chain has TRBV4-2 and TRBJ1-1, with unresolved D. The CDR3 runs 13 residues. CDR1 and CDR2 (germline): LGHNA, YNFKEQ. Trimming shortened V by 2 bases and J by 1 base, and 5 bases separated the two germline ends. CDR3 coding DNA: TGTGCCAGCAGCCAACCGGGGAACACTGAAGCTTTCTTT. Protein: CASSQPGNTEAFF.

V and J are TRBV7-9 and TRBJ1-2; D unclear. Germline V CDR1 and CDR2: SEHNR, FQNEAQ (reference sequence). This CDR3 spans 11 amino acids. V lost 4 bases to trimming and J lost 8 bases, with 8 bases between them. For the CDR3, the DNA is TGTGCCAGCAGCTGGGCTGGCGGCTACACCTTC. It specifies CASSWAGGYTF.

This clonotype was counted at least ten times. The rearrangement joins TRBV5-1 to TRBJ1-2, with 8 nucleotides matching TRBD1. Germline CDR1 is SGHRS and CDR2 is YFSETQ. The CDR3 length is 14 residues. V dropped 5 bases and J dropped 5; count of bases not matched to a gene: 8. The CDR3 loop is CASSLSGQDYGYTF. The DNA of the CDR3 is TGCGCCAGCAGTTTGTCGGGACAGGATTATGGCTACACCTTC.

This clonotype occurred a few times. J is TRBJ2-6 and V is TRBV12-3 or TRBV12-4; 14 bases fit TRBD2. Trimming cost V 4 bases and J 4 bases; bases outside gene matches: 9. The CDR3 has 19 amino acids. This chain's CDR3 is CASSSEGLAGEWGANVLTF. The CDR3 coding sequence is TGTGCCAGCAGTTCGGAGGGACTAGCGGGAGAGTGGGGGGCCAACGTCCTGACTTTC.

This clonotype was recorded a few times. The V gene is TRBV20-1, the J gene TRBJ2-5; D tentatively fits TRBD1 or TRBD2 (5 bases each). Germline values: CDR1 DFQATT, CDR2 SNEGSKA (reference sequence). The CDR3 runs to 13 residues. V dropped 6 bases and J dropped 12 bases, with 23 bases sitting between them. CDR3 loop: CSAGDFDSSLEYF. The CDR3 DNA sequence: TGCAGTGCCGGGGATTTTGACAGCTCCCTCGAGTACTTC.

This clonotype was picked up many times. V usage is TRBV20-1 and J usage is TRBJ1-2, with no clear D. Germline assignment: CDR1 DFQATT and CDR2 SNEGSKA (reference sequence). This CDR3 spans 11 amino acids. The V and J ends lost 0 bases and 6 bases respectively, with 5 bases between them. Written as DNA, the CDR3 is TGCAGTGCTAGAGAGCTAAATGGCTACACCTTC. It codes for CSARELNGYTF.

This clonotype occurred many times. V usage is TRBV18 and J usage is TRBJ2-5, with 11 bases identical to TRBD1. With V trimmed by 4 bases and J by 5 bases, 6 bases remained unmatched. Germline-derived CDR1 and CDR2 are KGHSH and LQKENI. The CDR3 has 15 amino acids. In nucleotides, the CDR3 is TGTGCCAGCTCACGCCGGACAGGGGGCATTGAGACCCAGTACTTC. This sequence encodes CASSRRTGGIETQYF.

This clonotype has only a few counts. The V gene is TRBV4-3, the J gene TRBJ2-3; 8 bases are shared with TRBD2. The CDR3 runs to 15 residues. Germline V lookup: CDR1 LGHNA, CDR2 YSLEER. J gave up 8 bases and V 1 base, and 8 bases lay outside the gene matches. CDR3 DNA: TGCGCCAGCAGCCAAGTCCTGGCGGGAGGCACTACGCAGTATTTT. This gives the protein CASSQVLAGGTTQYF.

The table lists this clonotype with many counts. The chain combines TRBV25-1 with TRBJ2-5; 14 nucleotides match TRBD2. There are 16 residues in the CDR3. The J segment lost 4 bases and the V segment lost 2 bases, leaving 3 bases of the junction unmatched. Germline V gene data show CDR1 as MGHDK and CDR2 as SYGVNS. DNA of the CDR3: TGTGCCAGCAGTGAACCCGGACTAGCGGGAGGAGAGACCCAGTACTTC. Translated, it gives CASSEPGLAGGETQYF.

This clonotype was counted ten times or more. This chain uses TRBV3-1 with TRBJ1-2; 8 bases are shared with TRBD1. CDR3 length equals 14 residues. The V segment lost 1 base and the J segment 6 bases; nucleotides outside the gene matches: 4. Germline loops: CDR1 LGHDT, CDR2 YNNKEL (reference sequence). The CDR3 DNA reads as TGTGCCAGCAGCCAAGGGGACAGGCCAAATGGCTACACCTTC. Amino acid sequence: CASSQGDRPNGYTF.

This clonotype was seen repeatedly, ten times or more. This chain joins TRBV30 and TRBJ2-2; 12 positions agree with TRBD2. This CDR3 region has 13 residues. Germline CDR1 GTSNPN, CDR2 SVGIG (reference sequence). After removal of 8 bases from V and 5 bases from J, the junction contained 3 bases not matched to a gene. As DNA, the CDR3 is TGTGCCGTAGGGACTAGCGGGACCGGGGAGCTGTTTTTT. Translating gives CAVGTSGTGELFF.

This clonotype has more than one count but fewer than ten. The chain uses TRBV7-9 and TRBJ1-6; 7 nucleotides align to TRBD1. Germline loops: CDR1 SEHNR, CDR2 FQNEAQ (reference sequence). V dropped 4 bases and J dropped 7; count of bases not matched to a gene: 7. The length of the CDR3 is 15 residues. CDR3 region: CASSSRDSRNSPLHF. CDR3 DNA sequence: TGTGCCAGCAGCTCCCGGGACAGCAGAAATTCACCCCTCCACTTT.